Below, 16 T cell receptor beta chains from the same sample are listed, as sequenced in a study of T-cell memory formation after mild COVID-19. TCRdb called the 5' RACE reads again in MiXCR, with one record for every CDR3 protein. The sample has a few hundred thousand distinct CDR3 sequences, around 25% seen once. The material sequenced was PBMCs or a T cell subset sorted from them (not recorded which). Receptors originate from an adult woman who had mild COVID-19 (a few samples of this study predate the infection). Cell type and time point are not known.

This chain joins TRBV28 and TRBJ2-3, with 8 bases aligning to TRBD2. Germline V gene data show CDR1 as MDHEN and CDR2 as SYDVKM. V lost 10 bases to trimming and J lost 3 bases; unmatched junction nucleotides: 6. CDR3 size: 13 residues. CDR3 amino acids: CATQLAATDTQYF. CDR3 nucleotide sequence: TGTGCCACTCAACTAGCGGCTACAGATACGCAGTATTTT.

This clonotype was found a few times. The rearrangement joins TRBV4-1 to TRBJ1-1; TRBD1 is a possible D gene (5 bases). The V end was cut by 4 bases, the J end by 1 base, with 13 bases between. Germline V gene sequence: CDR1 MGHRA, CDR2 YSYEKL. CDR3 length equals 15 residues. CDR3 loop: CASSPPLRGNTEAFF. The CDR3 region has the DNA TGCGCCAGCAGCCCGCCCCTTAGGGGGAACACTGAAGCTTTCTTT.

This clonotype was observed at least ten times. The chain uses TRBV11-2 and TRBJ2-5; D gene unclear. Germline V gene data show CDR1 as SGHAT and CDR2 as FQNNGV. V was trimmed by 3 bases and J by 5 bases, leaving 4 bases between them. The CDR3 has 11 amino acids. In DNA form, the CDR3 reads TGTGCCAGCAGCTTGTCGGAGACCCAGTACTTC. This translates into CASSLSETQYF.

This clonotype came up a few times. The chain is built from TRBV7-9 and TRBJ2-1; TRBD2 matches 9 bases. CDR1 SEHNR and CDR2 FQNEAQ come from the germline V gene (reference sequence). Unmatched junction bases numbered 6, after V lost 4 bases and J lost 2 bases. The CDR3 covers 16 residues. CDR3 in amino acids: CASSSLASGTYNEQFF. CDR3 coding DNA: TGTGCCAGCAGCTCACTGGCTAGCGGGACCTACAATGAGCAGTTCTTC.

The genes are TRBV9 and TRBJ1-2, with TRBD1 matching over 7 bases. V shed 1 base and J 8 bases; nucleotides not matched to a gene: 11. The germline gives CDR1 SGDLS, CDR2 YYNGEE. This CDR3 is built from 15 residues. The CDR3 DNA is TGTGCCAGCAGCGTATCCACAGGGGATCGTAGGGGCTACACCTTC. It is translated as CASSVSTGDRRGYTF.

CDR3 bases: TGTGCCAGCACTCAAGAGGGCGGGGGTACGGGGAATCAGCCCCAGCATTTT. It yields the protein CASTQEGGGTGNQPQHF. V is TRBV6-6 and J is TRBJ1-5, with D possibly being TRBD1 (5 bases). Germline CDR1 and CDR2: MNHNY and SVGAGI (reference sequence). Trimming took off 7 bases at V and 4 bases at J, with 23 bases between the two ends. This CDR3 has 17 amino acids.

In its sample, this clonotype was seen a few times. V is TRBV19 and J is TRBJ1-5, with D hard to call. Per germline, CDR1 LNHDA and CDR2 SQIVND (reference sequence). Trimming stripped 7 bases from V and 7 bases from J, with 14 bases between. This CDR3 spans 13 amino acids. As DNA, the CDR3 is TGTGCCAGTAATCCCCCCGACTCGCAGCCCCAGCATTTT. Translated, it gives CASNPPDSQPQHF.

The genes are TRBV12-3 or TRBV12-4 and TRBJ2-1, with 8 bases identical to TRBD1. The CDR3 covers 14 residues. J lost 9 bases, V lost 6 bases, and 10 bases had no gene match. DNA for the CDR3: TGTGCCAGCAGCCCAGACAGGGGATTAAGTGAGCAGTTCTTC. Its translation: CASSPDRGLSEQFF.

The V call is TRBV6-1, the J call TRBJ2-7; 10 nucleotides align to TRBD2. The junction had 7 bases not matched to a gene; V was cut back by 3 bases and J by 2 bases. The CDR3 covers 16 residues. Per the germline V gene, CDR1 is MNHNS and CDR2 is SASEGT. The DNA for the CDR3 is TGTGCCAGCAGTGATAAGGTAGCGGGGGGCCCCTACGAGCAGTACTTC. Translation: CASSDKVAGGPYEQYF.

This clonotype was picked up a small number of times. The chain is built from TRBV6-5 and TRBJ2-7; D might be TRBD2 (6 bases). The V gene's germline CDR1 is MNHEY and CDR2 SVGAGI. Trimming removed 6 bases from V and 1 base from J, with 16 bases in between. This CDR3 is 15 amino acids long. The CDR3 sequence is CASSEEGRRSYEQYF. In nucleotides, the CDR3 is TGTGCCAGCAGCGAGGAGGGACGGAGATCCTACGAGCAGTACTTC.

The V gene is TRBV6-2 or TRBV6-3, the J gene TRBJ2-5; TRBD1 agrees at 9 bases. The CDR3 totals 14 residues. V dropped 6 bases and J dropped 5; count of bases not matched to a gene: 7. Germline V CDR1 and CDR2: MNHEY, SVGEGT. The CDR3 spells CASRLYRGHETQYF. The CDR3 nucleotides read TGTGCCAGCAGACTCTACAGGGGGCACGAGACCCAGTACTTC.

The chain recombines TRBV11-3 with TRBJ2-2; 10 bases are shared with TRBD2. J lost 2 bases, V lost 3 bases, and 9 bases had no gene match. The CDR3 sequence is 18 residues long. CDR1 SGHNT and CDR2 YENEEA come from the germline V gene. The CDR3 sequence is CASSFSLRTSGNTGELFF. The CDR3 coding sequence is TGTGCCAGCAGCTTTTCCCTTCGGACTAGCGGTAACACCGGGGAGCTGTTTTTT.

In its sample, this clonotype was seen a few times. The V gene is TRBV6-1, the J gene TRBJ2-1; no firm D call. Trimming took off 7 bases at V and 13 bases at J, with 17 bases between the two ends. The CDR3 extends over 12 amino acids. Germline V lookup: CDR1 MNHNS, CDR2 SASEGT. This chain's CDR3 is CASTTSQLAQFF. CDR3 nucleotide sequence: TGTGCCAGCACCACGTCTCAATTGGCTCAGTTCTTC.

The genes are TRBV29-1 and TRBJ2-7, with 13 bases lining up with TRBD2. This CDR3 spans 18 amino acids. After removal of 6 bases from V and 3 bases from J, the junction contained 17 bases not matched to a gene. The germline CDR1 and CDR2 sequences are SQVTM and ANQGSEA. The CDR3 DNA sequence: TGCAGCGTCGCCGGTTGGACTAGCGGGAGTCGGGTAGACTACGAGCAGTACTTC. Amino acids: CSVAGWTSGSRVDYEQYF.

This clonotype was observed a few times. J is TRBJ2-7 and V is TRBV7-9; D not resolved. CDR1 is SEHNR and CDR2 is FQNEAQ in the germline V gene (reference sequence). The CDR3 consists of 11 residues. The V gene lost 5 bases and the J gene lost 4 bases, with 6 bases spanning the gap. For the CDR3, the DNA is TGTGCCAGCAGCCCGGTTTACGAGCAGTACTTC. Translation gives CASSPVYEQYF.

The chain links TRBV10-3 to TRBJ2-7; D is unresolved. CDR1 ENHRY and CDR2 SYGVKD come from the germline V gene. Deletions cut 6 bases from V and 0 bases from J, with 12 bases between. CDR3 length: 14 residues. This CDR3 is CAIRKGSLSYEQYF. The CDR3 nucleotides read TGTGCCATCAGAAAGGGATCCCTCTCCTACGAGCAGTACTTC.